This TCR beta chain originates from a study of cytomegalovirus exposure and HLA in healthy donors. Here immunoSEQ multiplex PCR was the method, and the copy in TCRdb shows in-frame clones only, minus some. Of roughly 250,000 clones listed, nearly 90% are singletons. Germline trimming cut 6 bases from V and 1 base from J; bases unmatched to any gene: 3. The CDR3 loop spans 15 amino acids. Germline values: CDR1 ENHRY, CDR2 SYGVKD. Sequenced input: PBMCs. The chain uses TRBV10-3 and TRBJ1-5, with 10 nucleotides matching TRBD1. This sequence was found in a woman between 18 and 30 years old in good health and CMV-seronegative. The CDR3 loop reads CAISDRGQSNQPQHF. The DNA for the CDR3 is TGTGCCATCAGCGACAGGGGGCAGAGCAATCAGCCCCAGCATTTT.